These 3 T cell receptor beta chains were all obtained from the same sample, sequenced in a study of T cell clonality in common variable immunodeficiency. Findings and caveats of the study: In common variable immunodeficiency, TCR beta chains reportedly carried fewer deletions and N-nucleotide insertions.

These TCRs are of unknown antigen specificity. Assay: immunoSEQ multiplex PCR; the TCRdb copy retains only in-frame clones and omits some. The data show approximately 24,000 clones, none appearing only once, with around 9% held by the ten largest. Sequencing used peripheral blood mononuclear cells. Receptors were obtained from a human donor with common variable immunodeficiency.

About this clone: The sequence runs out 3 residues before the end of the CDR3; the remainder is reconstructed from the germline J gene. The chain links TRBV11-3 to TRBJ2-1, with TRBD2 matching over 8 bases. CDR3 length: 14 amino acids. V lost 4 bases and J lost 6; bases outside the gene matches: 5. Germline V gene data show CDR1 as SGHNT and CDR2 as YENEEA. The CDR3 DNA, read in part, is TGTGCCAGCAGCTCCGGGACTAGGGGCAATGAG. Translated: CASSSGTRGNE. The CDR3, in full, reads CASSSGTRGNEQFF.

Ten or more counts support this clone. CDR3 residues: CSARGSGGVTNEQFF. CDR3 DNA, as far as it was read: TGCAGTGCTAGGGGGAGCGGGGGGGTTACGAATGAG. The chain carries TRBV20-1 and TRBJ2-1, with TRBD2 identical over 10 bases. Read data end 3 residues before the CDR3 end; the end is taken from the germline J gene. The V segment lost 3 bases and the J segment 7 bases; nucleotides outside the gene matches: 9. Germline CDR1 reads DFQATT; CDR2 reads SNEGSKA (reference sequence). The CDR3 loop spans 15 amino acids.

This clone was counted a few times. The CDR3 here is CASSTKTGALGTEAFF. The CDR3 DNA, read in part, is TGTGCCAGTAGTACCAAGACAGGCGCCCTAGGAACTGAA. The chain combines TRBV19 with TRBJ1-1, with D tentatively TRBD1 (6 bases). The read gets to within 3 residues of the CDR3 end, and the germline J gene fills in the rest. The CDR3 loop spans 16 amino acids. Trimming cost V 4 bases and J 5 bases, with 20 bases left between them. Germline V CDR1 and CDR2: LNHDA, SQIVND (reference sequence). Supplemented by reference TRBV19 and TRBJ1-1, the full variable domain reads DGGITQSPKYLFRKEGQNVTLSCEQNLNHDAMYWYRQDPGQGLRLIYYSQIVNDFQKGDIAEGYSVSREKKESFPLTVTSAQKNPTAFYLCASSTKTGALGTEAFFGQGTRLTVV.